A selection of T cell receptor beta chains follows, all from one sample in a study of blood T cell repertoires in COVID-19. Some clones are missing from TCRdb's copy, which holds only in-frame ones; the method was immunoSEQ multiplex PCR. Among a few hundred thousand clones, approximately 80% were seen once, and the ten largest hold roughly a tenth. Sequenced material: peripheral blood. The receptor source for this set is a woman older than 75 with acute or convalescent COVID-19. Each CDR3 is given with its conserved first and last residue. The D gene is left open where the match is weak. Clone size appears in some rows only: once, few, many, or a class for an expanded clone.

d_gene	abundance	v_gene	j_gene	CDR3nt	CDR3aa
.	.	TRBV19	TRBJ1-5	TGTGCCAGTAGACGAGACAATCAGCCCCAGCATTTT	CASRRDNQPQHF
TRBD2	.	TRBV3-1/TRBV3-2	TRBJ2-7	TGTGCCAGCAGCTCTAGGACTAGCGGCAAATCCTACGAGCAGTACTTC	CASSSRTSGKSYEQYF
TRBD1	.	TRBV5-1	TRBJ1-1	TGCGCCAGCAGCTCCGGGACAGGGGTGAACACTGAAGCTTTCTTT	CASSSGTGVNTEAFF
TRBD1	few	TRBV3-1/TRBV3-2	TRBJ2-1	TGTGCCTCCCGGGACAGTCTTTACAATGAGCAGTTCTTC	CASRDSLYNEQFF
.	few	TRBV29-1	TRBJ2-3	TGCAGCGTTGAGTATGTCAGGGGTTCCGAAAATACGCAGTATTTT	CSVEYVRGSENTQYF
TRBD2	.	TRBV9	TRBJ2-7	TGTGCCAGCAGCGCGGGGACTAGCGGGACCTACGAGCAGTACTTC	CASSAGTSGTYEQYF
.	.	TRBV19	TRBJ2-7	TGTGCCAGTAGCAGCTCCGGGTTCTCCTACGAGCAGTACTTC	CASSSSGFSYEQYF
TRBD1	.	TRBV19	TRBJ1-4	TGTGCCAGTAGTAAAAACAGGGGATTGAATGAAAAACTGTTTTTT	CASSKNRGLNEKLFF
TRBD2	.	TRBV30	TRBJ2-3	TGTGCCTGGAGTGTAATGAGACTAGCGGGGGGGGATACGCAGTATTTT	CAWSVMRLAGGDTQYF
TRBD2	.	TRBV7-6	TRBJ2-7	TGTGCCAGCAGCTTAGAACTAGCGGGAGGGCCGGAGGTCGTAGAGCAGTACTTC	CASSLELAGGPEVVEQYF
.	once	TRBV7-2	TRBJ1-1	TGTGCCAGCAGCTTCACAGGGAACACTGAAGCTTTCTTT	CASSFTGNTEAFF
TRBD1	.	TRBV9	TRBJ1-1	TGTGCCAGCAGCGTAGCGCAAGACAGGGGGAAGACTGAAGCTTTCTTT	CASSVAQDRGKTEAFF
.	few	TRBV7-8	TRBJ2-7	TGTGCCAGCAGCTTCCCGGGACTCTCTCTCGAGCAGTACTTC	CASSFPGLSLEQYF